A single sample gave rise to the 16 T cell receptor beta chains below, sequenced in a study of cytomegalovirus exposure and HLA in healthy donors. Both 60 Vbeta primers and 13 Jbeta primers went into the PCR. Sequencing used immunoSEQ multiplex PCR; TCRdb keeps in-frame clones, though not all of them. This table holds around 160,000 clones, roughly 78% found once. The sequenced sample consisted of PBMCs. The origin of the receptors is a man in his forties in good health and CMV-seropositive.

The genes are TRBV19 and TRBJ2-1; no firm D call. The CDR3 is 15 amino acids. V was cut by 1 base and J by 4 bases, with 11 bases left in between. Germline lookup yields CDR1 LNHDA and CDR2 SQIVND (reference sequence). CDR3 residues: CASSIGGAPYNEQFF. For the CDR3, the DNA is TGTGCCAGTAGTATAGGCGGCGCTCCTTACAATGAGCAGTTCTTC.

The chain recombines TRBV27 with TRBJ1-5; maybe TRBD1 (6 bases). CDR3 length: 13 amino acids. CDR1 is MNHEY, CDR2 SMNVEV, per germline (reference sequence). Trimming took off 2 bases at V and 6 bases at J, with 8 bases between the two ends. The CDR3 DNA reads TGTGCCAGCAGTTTAAAGGACAGTCAGCCCCAGCATTTT. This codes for CASSLKDSQPQHF.

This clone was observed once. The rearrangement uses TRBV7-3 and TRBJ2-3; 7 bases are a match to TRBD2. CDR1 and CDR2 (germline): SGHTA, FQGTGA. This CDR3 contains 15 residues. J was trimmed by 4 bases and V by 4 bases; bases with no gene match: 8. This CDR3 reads CASSSTSSAADTQYF. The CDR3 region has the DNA TGTGCCAGCAGCTCGACTAGCAGCGCCGCAGATACGCAGTATTTT.

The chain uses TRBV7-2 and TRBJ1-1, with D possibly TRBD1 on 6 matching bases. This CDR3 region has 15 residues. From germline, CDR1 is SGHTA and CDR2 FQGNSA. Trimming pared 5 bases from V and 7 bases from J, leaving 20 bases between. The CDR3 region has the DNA TGTGCCAGCAGCCTCCAGCCGGGGGGCCCCATTGAAGCTTTCTTT. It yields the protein CASSLQPGGPIEAFF. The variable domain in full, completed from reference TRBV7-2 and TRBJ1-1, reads GAGVSQSPSNKVTEKGKDVELRCDPISGHTALYWYRQSLGQGLEFLIYFQGNSAPDKSGLPSDRFSAERTGGSVSTLTIQRTQQEDSAVYLCASSLQPGGPIEAFFGQGTRLTVV.

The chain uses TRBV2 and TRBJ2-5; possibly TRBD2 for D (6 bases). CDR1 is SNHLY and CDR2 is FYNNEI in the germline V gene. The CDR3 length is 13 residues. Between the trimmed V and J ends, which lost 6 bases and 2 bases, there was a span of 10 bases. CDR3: CASRASVQETQYF. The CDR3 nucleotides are TGTGCCAGCAGGGCTAGCGTTCAAGAGACCCAGTACTTC. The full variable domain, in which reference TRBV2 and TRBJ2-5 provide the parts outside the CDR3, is EPEVTQTPSHQVTQMGQEVILRCVPISNHLYFYWYRQILGQKVEFLVSFYNNEISEKSEIFDDQFSVERPDGSNFTLKIRSTKLEDSAMYFCASRASVQETQYFGPGTRLLVL.

The CDR3 spells CASSGQNRVGYTF. CDR3 coding DNA: TGTGCCAGCAGCGGGCAGAACAGGGTTGGCTACACCTTC. This rearrangement joins TRBV9 to TRBJ1-2; D is perhaps TRBD1 (6 bases). V was cut by 3 bases and J by 7 bases, with 13 bases left in between. Germline V gene lookup returns CDR1 SGDLS and CDR2 YYNGEE. This CDR3 has 13 residues.

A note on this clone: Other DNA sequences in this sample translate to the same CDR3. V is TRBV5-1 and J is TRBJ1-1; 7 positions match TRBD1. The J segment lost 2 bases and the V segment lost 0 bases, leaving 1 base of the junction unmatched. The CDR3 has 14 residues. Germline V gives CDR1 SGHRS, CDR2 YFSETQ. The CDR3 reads CASSLDRGNTEAFF. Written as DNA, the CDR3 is TGCGCCAGCAGCTTGGACAGGGGTAACACTGAAGCTTTCTTT.

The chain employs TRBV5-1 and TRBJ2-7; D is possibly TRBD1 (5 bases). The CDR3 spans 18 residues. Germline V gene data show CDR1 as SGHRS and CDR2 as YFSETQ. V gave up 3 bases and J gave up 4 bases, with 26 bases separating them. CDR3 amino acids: CASSWRAIQVTSPYEQYF. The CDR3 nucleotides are TGCGCCAGCAGCTGGCGCGCCATACAGGTTACGTCCCCATACGAGCAGTACTTC.

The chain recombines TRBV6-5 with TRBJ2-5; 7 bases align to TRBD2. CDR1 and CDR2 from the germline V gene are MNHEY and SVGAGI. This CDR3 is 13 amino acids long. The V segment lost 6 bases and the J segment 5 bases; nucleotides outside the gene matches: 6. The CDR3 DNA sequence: TGTGCCAGCAGCCCGGGGGGAGTTGAGACCCAGTACTTC. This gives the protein CASSPGGVETQYF.

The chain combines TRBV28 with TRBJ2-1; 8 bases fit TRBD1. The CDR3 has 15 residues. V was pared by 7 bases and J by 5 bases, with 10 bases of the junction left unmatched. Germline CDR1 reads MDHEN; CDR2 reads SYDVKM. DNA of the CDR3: TGTGCCAGCACCCTAGGACAGGGTAGGAACAATGAGCAGTTCTTC. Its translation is CASTLGQGRNNEQFF. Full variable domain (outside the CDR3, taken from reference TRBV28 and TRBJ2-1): DVKVTQSSRYLVKRTGEKVFLECVQDMDHENMFWYRQDPGLGLRLIYFSYDVKMKEKGDIPEGYSVSREKKERFSLILESASTNQTSMYLCASTLGQGRNNEQFFGPGTRLTVL.

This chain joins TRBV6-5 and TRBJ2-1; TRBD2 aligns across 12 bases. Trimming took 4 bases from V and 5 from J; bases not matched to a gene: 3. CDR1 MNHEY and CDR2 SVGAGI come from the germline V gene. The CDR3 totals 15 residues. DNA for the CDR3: TGTGCCAGCAGTTTGACTAGCGGGAGACACAATGAGCAGTTCTTC. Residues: CASSLTSGRHNEQFF.

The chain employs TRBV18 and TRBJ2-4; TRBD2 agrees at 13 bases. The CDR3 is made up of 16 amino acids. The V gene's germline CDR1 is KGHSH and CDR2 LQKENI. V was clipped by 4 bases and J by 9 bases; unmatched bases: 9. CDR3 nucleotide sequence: TGTGCCAGCTCACGAGGACTAGCGGGGGACAGAGTCATTCAGTACTTC. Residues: CASSRGLAGDRVIQYF. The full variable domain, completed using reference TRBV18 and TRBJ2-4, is NAGVMQNPRHLVRRRGQEARLRCSPMKGHSHVYWYRQLPEEGLKFMVYLQKENIIDESGMPKERFSAEFPKEGPSILRIQQVVRGDSAAYFCASSRGLAGDRVIQYFGAGTRLSVL.

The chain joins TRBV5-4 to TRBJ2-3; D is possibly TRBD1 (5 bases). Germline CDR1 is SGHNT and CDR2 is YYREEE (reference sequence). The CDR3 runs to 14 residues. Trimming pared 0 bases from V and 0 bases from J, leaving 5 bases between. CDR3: CASSLEGSTDTQYF. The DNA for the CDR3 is TGTGCCAGCAGCTTGGAGGGGAGCACAGATACGCAGTATTTT. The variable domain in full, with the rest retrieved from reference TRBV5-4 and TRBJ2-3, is ETGVTQSPTHLIKTRGQQVTLRCSSQSGHNTVSWYQQALGQGPQFIFQYYREEENGRGNFPPRFSGLQFPNYSSELNVNALELDDSALYLCASSLEGSTDTQYFGPGTRLTVL.

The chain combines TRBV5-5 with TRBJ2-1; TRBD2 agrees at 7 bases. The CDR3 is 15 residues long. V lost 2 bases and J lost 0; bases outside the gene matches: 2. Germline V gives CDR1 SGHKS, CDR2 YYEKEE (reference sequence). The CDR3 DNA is TGTGCCAGCAGCTTTGGACTAGGCTCCTACAATGAGCAGTTCTTC. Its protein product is CASSFGLGSYNEQFF.

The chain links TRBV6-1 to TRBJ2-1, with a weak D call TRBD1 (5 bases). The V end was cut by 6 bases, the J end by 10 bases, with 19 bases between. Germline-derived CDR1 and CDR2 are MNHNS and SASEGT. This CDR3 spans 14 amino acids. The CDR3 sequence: CASRGLARTWEQFF. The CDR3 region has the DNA TGTGCCAGCAGGGGATTGGCGCGGACATGGGAGCAGTTCTTC.

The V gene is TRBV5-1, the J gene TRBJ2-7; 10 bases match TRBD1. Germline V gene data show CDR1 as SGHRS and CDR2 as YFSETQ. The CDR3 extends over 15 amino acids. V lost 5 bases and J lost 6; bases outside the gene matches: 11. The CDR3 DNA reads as TGCGCCAGCAGGCCTAACGACAGGGGGCGCGGCGAGCAGTACTTC. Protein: CASRPNDRGRGEQYF.